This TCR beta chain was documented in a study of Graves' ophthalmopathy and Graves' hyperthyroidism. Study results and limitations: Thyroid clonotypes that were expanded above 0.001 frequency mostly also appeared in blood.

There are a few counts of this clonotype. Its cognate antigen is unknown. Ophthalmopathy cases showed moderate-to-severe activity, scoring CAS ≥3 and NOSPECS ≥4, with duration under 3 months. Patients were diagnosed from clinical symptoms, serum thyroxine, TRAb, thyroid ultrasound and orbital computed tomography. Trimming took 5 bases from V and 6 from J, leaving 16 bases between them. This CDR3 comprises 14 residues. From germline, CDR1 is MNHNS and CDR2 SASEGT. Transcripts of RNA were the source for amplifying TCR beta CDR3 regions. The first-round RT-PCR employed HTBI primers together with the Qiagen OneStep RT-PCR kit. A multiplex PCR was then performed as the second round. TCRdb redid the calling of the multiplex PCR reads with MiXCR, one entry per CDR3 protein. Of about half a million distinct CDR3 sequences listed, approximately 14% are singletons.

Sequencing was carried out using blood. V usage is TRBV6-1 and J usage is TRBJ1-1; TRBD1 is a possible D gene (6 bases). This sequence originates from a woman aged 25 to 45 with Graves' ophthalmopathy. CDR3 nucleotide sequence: TGTGCCAGCAGTCCCAACAGGGTTGGCTCTGAAGCTTTCTTT. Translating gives CASSPNRVGSEAFF.